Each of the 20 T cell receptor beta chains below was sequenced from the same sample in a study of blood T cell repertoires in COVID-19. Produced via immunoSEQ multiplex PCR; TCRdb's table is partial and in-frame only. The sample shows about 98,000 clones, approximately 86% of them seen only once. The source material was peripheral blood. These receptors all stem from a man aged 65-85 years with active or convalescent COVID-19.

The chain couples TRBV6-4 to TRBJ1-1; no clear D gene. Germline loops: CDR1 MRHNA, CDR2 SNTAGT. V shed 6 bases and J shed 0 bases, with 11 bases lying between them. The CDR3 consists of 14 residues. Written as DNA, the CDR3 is TGTGCCAGCAGGAACAGTAACATGAACACTGAAGCTTTCTTT. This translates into CASRNSNMNTEAFF.

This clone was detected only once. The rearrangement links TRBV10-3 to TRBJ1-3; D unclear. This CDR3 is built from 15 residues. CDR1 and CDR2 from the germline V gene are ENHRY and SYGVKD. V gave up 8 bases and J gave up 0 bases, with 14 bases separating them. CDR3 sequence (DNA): TGTGCCATCGGTGGCGGCGGAGACTCTGGAAACACCATATATTTT. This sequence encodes CAIGGGGDSGNTIYF.

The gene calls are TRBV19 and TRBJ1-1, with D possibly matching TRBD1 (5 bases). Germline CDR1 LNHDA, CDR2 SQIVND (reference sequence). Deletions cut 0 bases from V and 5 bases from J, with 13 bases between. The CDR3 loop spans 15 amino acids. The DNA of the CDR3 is TGTGCCAGTAGTATAGACCGGACAAGGGGAACTGAAGCTTTCTTT. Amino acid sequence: CASSIDRTRGTEAFF.

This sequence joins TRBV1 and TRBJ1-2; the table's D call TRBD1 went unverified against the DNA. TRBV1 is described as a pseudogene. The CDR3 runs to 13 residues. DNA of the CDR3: TGCACCAGCAGCCTAGAGGGGGCTCTAGGCTACACCTTC. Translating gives CTSSLEGALGYTF.

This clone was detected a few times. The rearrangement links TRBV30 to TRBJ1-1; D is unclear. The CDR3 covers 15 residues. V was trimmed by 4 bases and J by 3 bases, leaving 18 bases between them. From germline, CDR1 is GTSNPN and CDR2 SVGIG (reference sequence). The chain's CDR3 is CAWNPGRTAHTEAFF. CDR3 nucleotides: TGTGCCTGGAACCCGGGAAGGACCGCACACACTGAAGCTTTCTTT.

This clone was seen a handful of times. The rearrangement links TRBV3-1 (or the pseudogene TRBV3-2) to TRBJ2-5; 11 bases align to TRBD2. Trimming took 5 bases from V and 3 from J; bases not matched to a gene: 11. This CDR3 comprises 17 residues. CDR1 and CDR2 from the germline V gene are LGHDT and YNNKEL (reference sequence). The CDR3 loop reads CASSYQLVAGGKETQYF. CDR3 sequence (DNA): TGTGCCAGCAGCTACCAGCTGGTAGCGGGGGGGAAAGAGACCCAGTACTTC.

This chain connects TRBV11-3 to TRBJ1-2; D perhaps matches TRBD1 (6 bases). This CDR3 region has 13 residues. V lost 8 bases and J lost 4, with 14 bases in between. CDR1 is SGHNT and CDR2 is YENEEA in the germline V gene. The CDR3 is CASSRQDGYGYTF. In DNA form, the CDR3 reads TGTGCCAGCTCCCGACAGGATGGCTATGGCTACACCTTC.

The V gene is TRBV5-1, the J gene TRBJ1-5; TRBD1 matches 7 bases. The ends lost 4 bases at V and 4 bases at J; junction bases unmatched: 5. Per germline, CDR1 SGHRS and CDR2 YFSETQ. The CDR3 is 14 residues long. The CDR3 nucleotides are TGCGCCAGCAGCCCCGGGACAGCTAATCAGCCCCAGCATTTT. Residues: CASSPGTANQPQHF.

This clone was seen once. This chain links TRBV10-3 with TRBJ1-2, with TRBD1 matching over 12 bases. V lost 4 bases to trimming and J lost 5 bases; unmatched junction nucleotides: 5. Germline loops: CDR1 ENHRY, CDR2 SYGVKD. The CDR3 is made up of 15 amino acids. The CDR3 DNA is TGTGCCATCAGTGGGCGGGACAGGGGGCAATATGGCTACACCTTC. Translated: CAISGRDRGQYGYTF.

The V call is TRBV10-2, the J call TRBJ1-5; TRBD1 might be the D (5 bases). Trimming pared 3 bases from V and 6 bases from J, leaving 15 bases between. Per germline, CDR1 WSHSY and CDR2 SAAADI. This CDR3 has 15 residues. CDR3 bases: TGCGCCAGCAGTGATGGCCCCGGGGGAGGTCAGCCCCAGCATTTT. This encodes CASSDGPGGGQPQHF.

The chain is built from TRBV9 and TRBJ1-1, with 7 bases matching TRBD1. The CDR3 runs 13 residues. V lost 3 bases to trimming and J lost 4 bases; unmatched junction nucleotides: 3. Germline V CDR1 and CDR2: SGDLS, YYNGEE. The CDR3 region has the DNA TGTGCCAGCAGCGCAGGGGGAGGCACTGAAGCTTTCTTT. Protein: CASSAGGGTEAFF.

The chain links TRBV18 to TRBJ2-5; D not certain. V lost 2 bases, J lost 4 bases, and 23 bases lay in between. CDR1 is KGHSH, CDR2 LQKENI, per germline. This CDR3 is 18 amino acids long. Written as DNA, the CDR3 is TGTGCCAGCTCACCAGGCAAATTCATAGACATTCGGCGAGAGACCCAGTACTTC. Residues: CASSPGKFIDIRRETQYF.

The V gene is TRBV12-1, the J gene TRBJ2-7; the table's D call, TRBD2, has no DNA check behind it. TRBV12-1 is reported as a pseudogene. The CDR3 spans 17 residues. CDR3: CASSFRLAGGQTYEQYF. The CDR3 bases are TGTGCCAGCAGCTTTAGACTAGCGGGGGGCCAAACCTACGAGCAGTACTTC.

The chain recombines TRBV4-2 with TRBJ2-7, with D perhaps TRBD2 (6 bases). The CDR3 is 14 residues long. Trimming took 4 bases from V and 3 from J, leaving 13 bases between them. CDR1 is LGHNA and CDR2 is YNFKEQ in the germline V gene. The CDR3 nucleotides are TGTGCCAGCAGCCCCGGAGGGTTAAACTACGAGCAGTACTTC. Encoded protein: CASSPGGLNYEQYF.

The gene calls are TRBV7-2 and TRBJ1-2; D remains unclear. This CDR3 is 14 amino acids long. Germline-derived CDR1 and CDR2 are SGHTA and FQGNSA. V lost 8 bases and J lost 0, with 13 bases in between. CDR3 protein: CASRLAIANYGYTF. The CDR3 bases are TGTGCCAGCCGCCTTGCTATTGCTAACTATGGCTACACCTTC.

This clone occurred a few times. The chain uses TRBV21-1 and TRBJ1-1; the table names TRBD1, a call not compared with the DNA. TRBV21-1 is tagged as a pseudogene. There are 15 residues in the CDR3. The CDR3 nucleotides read TGTGCCAGCAGCAACGGGGAGGACAGGGTGGGTTGGGCTTTCTTT. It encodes CASSNGEDRVGWAFF.

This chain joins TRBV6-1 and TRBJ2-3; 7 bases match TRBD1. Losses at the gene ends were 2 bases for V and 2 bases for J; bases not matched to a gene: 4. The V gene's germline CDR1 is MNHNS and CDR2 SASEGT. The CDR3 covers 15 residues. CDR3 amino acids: CASSEWDRHTDTQYF. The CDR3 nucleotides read TGTGCCAGCAGTGAATGGGACAGACACACAGATACGCAGTATTTT.

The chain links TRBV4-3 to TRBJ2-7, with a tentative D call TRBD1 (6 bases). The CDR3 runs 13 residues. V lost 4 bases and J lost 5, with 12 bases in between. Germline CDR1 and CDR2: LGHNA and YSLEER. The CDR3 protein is CASSRGQSNEQYF. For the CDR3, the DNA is TGCGCCAGCAGCCGCGGACAGAGCAACGAGCAGTACTTC.

In DNA, the CDR3 is TGTGCCATCAGTAATCGGACAGGGCAAGTTCGCACTGAAGCTTTCTTT. It encodes CAISNRTGQVRTEAFF. The gene calls are TRBV10-3 and TRBJ1-1; TRBD1 agrees at 8 bases. The V gene end was trimmed by 5 bases and the J gene end by 4 bases; junction bases not matched to a gene: 12. This CDR3 contains 16 residues. Germline loops: CDR1 ENHRY, CDR2 SYGVKD.

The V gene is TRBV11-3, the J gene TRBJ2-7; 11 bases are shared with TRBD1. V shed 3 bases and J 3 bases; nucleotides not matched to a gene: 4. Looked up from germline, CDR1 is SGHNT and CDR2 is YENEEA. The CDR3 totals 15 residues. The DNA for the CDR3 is TGTGCCAGCAGCTTGGGACAGGGGGGGATCTACGAGCAGTACTTC. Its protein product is CASSLGQGGIYEQYF.